This T cell receptor beta chain was recovered during a study of PD-L1 blockade in urothelial cancer. The CDR3 is 12 residues long. Germline loops: CDR1 SGHTA, CDR2 FQGNSA. V was trimmed by 1 base and J by 9 bases, leaving 7 bases between them. Time point specified: pretreatment peripheral blood. The assay was immunoSEQ multiplex PCR, and TCRdb's table has in-frame clones only and misses some. The table shows roughly 130,000 clones, with approximately 84% occurring only once. Source: PBMCs, taken around atezolizumab (anti-PD-L1) treatment. The gene calls are TRBV7-2 and TRBJ2-1, with D possibly being TRBD2 (5 bases). This sequence was found in a man aged 50-60 years with urothelial cancer. This CDR3 reads CASSLEAVEQFF. Here the CDR3 DNA reads TGTGCCAGCAGCTTAGAAGCGGTTGAGCAGTTCTTC.